This TCR beta chain appears in the sequencing data of a study of CD8+ T cells in alopecia areata. Looking at the study overall: Twice a day, 5 to 10 mg of oral tofacitinib was administered to treated patients. Findings and caveats of the study: Sequences from scalp samples also cover resident alphabeta T cells of normal skin.

The V and J ends lost 0 bases and 6 bases respectively, with 9 bases between them. Germline V gives CDR1 SGHTA, CDR2 FQGNSA. This CDR3 is built from 14 residues. TCR sequencing used cDNA made by reverse transcription of extracted RNA. This table comes from immunoSEQ multiplex PCR, and its TCRdb copy is limited to in-frame clones, with some not included. Among 130,000 to 150,000 clones listed, about 51% were seen once. With regard to this clone: Its target is unknown.

This material consisted of CD4+ T cells sorted from blood, taken at week 0. This receptor was identified in a human donor with alopecia areata. The J gene is TRBJ2-1, the V gene TRBV7-2; possibly TRBD2 for D (6 bases). CDR3 nucleotide sequence: TGTGCCAGCAGCTTAGCACTAGCCGTCAATGAGCAGTTCTTC. Protein product: CASSLALAVNEQFF. The complete variable domain, with remaining parts taken from reference TRBV7-2 and TRBJ2-1, reads GAGVSQSPSNKVTEKGKDVELRCDPISGHTALYWYRQSLGQGLEFLIYFQGNSAPDKSGLPSDRFSAERTGGSVSTLTIQRTQQEDSAVYLCASSLALAVNEQFFGPGTRLTVL.